Only a few counts were recorded for the clone carrying this TCR beta chain. Library construction for TCR beta used iRepertoire HTBI primers and Arm-PCR of CDR3 regions. TCRdb reanalysed the multiplex PCR reads using MiXCR and keeps one entry per CDR3 protein. The sample includes 400,000 to 550,000 distinct CDR3 sequences, 14% to 15% of them seen just once. Indicated time point: newly diagnosed GD, antithyroid drugs for less than 3 months. PBMC-extracted RNA yielded the TCR library. Germline-derived CDR1 and CDR2 are SGHTA and FQGNSA. The V and J ends lost 0 bases and 3 bases respectively, with 5 bases between them. CDR3 length: 14 residues. This sample was included in a study of regulatory T cells in long-lasting Graves disease. This sample was also put to use in a study of T cells in Graves' hyperthyroidism and ophthalmopathy.

The TCR sequence derives from a woman younger than 45 with Graves disease. Sequenced material: peripheral blood mononuclear cells (PBMCs), taken at new diagnosis, from a patient treated with antithyroid drugs. This chain joins TRBV7-2 and TRBJ1-4; D is undetermined. The CDR3 DNA sequence: TGTGCCAGCAGCTTAGCTGGGCCTAATGAAAAACTGTTTTTT. Its translation is CASSLAGPNEKLFF.